Listed below are T cell receptor beta chains from one sample, sequenced in a study of blood T cell repertoires in COVID-19. Repertoires were generated with immunoSEQ multiplex PCR, while TCRdb's copy carries only in-frame clones and drops some. The data show nearly 110,000 clones, about 91% seen once. The specimen sequenced was peripheral blood. Receptor source: a middle-aged man with active or convalescent COVID-19. Each CDR3 is given with its conserved first and last residue. The D gene is left open where the match is weak. A clone size is listed for some rows: how often the clone was seen (once, few, many), or a class if it is expanded.

. . TRBJ2-1 TRBV25-1 TGTGCCAGCAGTGACTTGACCCGCCGGGGCAATGAGCAGTTCTTC CASSDLTRRGNEQFF
. . TRBJ2-5 TRBV2 TGTGCCAGCAGTGCGACTTTCCGGACCCAGTACTTC CASSATFRTQYF
. once TRBJ1-3 TRBV20-1 TGCAGTGCTAGTGCAGGGTTTGGAAACACCATATATTTT CSASAGFGNTIYF
TRBD1 . TRBJ1-4 TRBV5-4 TGTGCCAGCAGCTCACAGGGGGCGAGTGAAAAACTGTTTTTT CASSSQGASEKLFF
TRBD1 . TRBJ2-2 TRBV19 TGTGCCAGTAGTCCGCGGACAGGGTCCGGGGAGCTGTTTTTT CASSPRTGSGELFF
TRBD1 . TRBJ1-1 TRBV6-6 TGTGCCAGCAGTCCTTATGGGCAGGGGGCAGGAAACACTGAAGCTTTCTTT CASSPYGQGAGNTEAFF
. once TRBJ2-2 TRBV5-8 TGTGCCAGCAGACTTAAACAGGGAAACACCGGGGAGCTGTTTTTT CASRLKQGNTGELFF
. . TRBJ2-3 TRBV19 TGTGCCAGTAGTATAGGGGCTAGCCTCACAGATACGCAGTATTTT CASSIGASLTDTQYF
TRBD2 . TRBJ2-7 TRBV6-2/TRBV6-3 TGTGCCAGCAGTTACCCTAGCGGGAGGGCCAGGAACGAGCAGTACTTC CASSYPSGRARNEQYF
. . TRBJ1-1 TRBV7-9 TGTGCCAGCAGCCTTGCCGGACAATTTGAAGCTTTCTTT CASSLAGQFEAFF
. . TRBJ1-1 TRBV19 TGTGCCAGTAGTCCCACAGGGATCACTGAAGCTTTCTTT CASSPTGITEAFF
. . TRBJ2-1 TRBV25-1 TGTGCCAGCAGTGAATCGGACCACCCCGACTACAAGCAGTTCTTC CASSESDHPDYKQFF
. . TRBJ2-1 TRBV6-1 TGTGCCAGCAGTGAAGCAGGGGGCTCCTACAATGAGCAGTTCTTC CASSEAGGSYNEQFF
. . TRBJ2-5 TRBV7-8 TGTGCCAGCAGCCGAAACTTCGGGGGTCAAGAGACCCAGTACTTC CASSRNFGGQETQYF
. . TRBJ1-1 TRBV7-8 TGTGCCAGCAGCTTAGGGTCGGTGAACACTGAAGCTTTCTTT CASSLGSVNTEAFF
TRBD2 . TRBJ2-7 TRBV13 TGTGCCAGCAGCTTAGGAGCGGGATTCCCCTACGAGCAGTACTTC CASSLGAGFPYEQYF
TRBD1 . TRBJ2-2 TRBV10-2 TGCGCCAGCAGTAGACAGGGGCTGTTTTTT CASSRQGLFF
TRBD2 . TRBJ2-5 TRBV6-5 TGTGCCAGTTTGACTAGCGGGAGAGGAGAGACCCAGTACTTC CASLTSGRGETQYF
. . TRBJ2-1 TRBV23-1 TGCGCCAGCAGGCCTATAGACAGTACATCCTACAATGAGCAGTTCTTC CASRPIDSTSYNEQFF
. . TRBJ1-4 TRBV7-2 TGTGCCAGCAGCCTGGACAGATCAAATGAAAAACTGTTTTTT CASSLDRSNEKLFF
TRBD1 . TRBJ1-5 TRBV28 TGTGCCAGCGGTTTACCGGGACAGTTCAATCAGCCCCAGCATTTT CASGLPGQFNQPQHF
. . TRBJ2-1 TRBV19 TGTGCCACCGTTCACGAGGGGGTCTCCTACAATGAGCAGTTCTTC CATVHEGVSYNEQFF
TRBD2 . TRBJ2-7 TRBV30 TGTGCCCTACTAGCGGGGGCCTACGAGCAGTACTTC CALLAGAYEQYF
TRBD1 . TRBJ2-5 TRBV20-1 TGCAGTGCTAGTTGGGCCAGGGGGCAAGAGACCCAGTACTTC CSASWARGQETQYF
. . TRBJ2-5 TRBV6-1 TGTGCCAGCAGTGACAGGGGTCAAGAGACCCAGTACTTC CASSDRGQETQYF
. . TRBJ1-1 TRBV18 TGTGCCAGCTCGCGGGAGGGGGACACTGAAGCTTTCTTT CASSREGDTEAFF
TRBD1 . TRBJ1-1 TRBV3-1/TRBV3-2 TGTGCCAACAGACCGAGGGGATGCCGGGACAGGGTTCTCCCAAGGTGGATGAACACTGAAGCTTTCTTT CANRPRGCRDRVLPRWMNTEAFF
TRBD1 . TRBJ1-5 TRBV7-2 TGTGCCAGCAGCTTATGGGGGGGGACAGGGATTCAGCCCCAGCATTTT CASSLWGGTGIQPQHF
. . TRBJ2-2 TRBV7-9 TGTGCCAGCAGCGACTCCACTGACACCGGGGAGCTGTTTTTT CASSDSTDTGELFF
. . TRBJ2-7 TRBV11-2 TGTGCCAGCAGCTTGCGGGGAGGACCCTACGAGCAGTACTTC CASSLRGGPYEQYF
. . TRBJ2-7 TRBV3-1/TRBV3-2 TGTGCCAGCAGCCAAGGATACGGGGACTACGAGCAGTACTTC CASSQGYGDYEQYF
. . TRBJ2-1 TRBV6-5 TGTGCCAGCAGCCCCGTGGGCATTAACAATGAGCAGTTCTTC CASSPVGINNEQFF
. . TRBJ1-5 TRBV6-5 TGTGCCAGCAGTCAGAGGGAAAGGGATCAGCCCCAGCATTTT CASSQRERDQPQHF
TRBD2 . TRBJ2-5 TRBV2 TGTGCCAGTAGAAGCGGGAACCAAGAGACCCAGTACTTC CASRSGNQETQYF
TRBD1 once TRBJ2-5 TRBV20-1 TGCAGTGCTAGTCGGACAGGCCAAGAGACCCAGTACTTC CSASRTGQETQYF
. once TRBJ2-7 TRBV28 TGTGCCAGCACCCTCGCGGACGGACACTCCTACGAGCAGTACTTC CASTLADGHSYEQYF
. . TRBJ2-3 TRBV4-3 TGCGCCAGCAGCCAAGACCTCAGGGGCCCCTTTGTCTCTTCCCTACGCACAGATACGCAGTATTTT CASSQDLRGPFVSSLRTDTQYF
. . TRBJ1-4 TRBV2 TGTGCCAGCAGTGAAGCCGAGGGAGAGGGTGAAAAACTGTTTTTT CASSEAEGEGEKLFF
TRBD1 . TRBJ2-1 TRBV10-3 TGTGCCATTTCAAACCCCAGGGGGCCCGGCAATGAGCAGTTCTTC CAISNPRGPGNEQFF
. . TRBJ2-5 TRBV6-5 TGTGCCAGCAGACAGGGAAAAGGGGAGACCCAGTACTTC CASRQGKGETQYF
. . TRBJ2-2 TRBV19 TGTGCCAGTAGTATTGGACAGAACACCGGGGAGCTGTTTTTT CASSIGQNTGELFF
. . TRBJ1-2 TRBV6-5 TGTGCCAGCAGTTACGTCGCACATGGGCGCTACACCTTC CASSYVAHGRYTF